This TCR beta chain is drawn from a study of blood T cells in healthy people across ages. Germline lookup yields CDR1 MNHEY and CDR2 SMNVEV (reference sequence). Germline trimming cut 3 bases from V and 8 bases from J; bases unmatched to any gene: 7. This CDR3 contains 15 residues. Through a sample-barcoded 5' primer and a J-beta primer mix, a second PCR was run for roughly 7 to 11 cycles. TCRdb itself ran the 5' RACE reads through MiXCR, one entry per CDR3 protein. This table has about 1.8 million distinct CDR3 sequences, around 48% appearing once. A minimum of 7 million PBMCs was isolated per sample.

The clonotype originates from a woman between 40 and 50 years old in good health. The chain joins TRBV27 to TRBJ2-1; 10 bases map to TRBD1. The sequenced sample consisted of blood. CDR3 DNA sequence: TGTGCCAGCAGTTTCCGGGACAGGGGTCACGATGAGCAGTTCTTC. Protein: CASSFRDRGHDEQFF.